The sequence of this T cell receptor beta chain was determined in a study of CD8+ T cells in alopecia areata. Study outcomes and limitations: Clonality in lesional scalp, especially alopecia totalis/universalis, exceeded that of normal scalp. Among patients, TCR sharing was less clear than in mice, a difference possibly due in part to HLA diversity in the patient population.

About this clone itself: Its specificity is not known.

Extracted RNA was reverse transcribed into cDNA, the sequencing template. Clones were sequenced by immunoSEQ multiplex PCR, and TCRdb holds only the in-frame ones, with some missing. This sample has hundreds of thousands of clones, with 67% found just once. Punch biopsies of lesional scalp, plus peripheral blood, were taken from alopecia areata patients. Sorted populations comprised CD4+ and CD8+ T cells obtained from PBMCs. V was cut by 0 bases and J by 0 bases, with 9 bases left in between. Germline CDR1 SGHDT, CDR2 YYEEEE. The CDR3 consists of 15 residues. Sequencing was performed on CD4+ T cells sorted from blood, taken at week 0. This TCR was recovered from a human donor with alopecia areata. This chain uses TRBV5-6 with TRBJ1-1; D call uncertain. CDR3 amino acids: CASSLGLTMNTEAFF. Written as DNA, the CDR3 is TGTGCCAGCAGCTTGGGACTGACCATGAACACTGAAGCTTTCTTT.